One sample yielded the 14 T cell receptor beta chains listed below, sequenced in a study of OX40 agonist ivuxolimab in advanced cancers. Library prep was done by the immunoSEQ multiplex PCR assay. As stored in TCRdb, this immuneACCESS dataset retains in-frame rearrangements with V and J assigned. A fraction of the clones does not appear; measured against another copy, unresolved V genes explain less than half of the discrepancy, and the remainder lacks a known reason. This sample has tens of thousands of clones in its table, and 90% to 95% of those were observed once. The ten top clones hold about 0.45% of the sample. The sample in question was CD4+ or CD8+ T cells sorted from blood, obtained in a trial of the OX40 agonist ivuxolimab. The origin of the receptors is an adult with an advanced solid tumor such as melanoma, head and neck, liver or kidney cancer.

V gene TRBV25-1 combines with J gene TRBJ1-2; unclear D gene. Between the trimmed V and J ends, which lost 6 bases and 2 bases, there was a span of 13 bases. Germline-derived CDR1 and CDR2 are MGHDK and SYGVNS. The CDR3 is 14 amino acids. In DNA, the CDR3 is TGTGCCAGCAGCCCTGTCTTCGTAAACTATGGCTACACCTTC. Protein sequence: CASSPVFVNYGYTF.

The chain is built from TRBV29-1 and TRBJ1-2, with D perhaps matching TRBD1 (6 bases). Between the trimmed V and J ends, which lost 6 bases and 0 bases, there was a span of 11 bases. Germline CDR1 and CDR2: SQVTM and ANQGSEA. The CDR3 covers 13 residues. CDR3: CSVRTASNYGYTF. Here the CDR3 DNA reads TGCAGCGTCCGGACAGCCTCTAACTATGGCTACACCTTC.

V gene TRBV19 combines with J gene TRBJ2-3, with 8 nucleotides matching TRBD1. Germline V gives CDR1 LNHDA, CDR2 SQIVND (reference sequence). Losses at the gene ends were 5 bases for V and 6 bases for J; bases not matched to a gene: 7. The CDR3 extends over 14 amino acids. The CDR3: CASSFRTGRDTQYF. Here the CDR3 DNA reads TGTGCCAGTAGTTTCAGGACAGGGAGGGATACGCAGTATTTT.

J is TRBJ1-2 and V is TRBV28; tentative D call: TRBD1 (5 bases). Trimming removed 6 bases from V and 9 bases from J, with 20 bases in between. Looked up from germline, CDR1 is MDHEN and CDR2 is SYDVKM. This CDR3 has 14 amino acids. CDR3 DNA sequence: TGTGCCAGCAGGACGGGGACGCCAGTTAATCGCTACACCTTC. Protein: CASRTGTPVNRYTF.

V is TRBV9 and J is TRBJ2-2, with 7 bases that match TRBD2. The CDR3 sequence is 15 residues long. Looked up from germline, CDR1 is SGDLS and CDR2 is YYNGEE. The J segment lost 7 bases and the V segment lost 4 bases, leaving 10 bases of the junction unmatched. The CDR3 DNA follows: TGTGCCAGCAGCTCTCGGGACCGCGGGGGCGGGGAGCTGTTTTTT. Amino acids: CASSSRDRGGGELFF.

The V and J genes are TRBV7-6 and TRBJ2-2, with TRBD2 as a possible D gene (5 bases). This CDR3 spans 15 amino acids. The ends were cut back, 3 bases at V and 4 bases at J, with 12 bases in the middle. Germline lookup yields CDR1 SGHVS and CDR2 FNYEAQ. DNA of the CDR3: TGTGCCAGCAGCTTTGAGGGTCCGCCCACCGGGGAGCTGTTTTTT. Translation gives CASSFEGPPTGELFF. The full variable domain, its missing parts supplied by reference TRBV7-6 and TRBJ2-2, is GAGVSQSPRYKVTKRGQDVALRCDPISGHVSLYWYRQALGQGPEFLTYFNYEAQQDKSGLPNDRFSAERPEGSISTLTIQRTEQRDSAMYRCASSFEGPPTGELFFGEGSRLTVL.

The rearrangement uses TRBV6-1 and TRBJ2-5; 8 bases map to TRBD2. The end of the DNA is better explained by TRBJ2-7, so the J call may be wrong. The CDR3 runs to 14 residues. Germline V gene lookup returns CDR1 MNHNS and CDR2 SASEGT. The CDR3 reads CASSEAAGRDEQYF. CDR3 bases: TGTGCCAGCAGTGAAGCCGCCGGGAGGGACGAGCAGTACTTC.

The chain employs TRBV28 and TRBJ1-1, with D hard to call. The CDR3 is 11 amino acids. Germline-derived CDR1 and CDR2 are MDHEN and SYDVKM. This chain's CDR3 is CVTEGNTEAFF. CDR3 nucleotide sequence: TGTGTAACGGAGGGGAACACTGAAGCTTTCTTT.

CDR3 amino acids: CASSQPGQMYQETQYF. CDR3 DNA: TGCGCCAGCAGTCAACCGGGACAGATGTACCAAGAGACCCAGTACTTC. The chain links TRBV23-1 to TRBJ2-5; the match to TRBD1 covers 7 bases. Being an ORF, TRBV23-1 has a function that is uncertain. The CDR3 is made up of 16 amino acids. Unmatched junction bases numbered 6, after V lost 2 bases and J lost 0 bases.

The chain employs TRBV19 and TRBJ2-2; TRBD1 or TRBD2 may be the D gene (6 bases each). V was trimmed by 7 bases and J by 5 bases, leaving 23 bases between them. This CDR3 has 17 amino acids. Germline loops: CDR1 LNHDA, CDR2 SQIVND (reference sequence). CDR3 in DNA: TGTGCCAGTACGTTGGAGGGGATGACAGGAAGAACCGGGGAGCTGTTTTTT. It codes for CASTLEGMTGRTGELFF.

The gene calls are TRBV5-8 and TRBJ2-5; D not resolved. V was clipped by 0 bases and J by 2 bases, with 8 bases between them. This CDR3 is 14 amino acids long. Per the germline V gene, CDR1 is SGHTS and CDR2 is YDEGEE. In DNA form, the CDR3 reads TGTGCCAGCAGCTTGGGAGCCTTACAAGAGACCCAGTACTTC. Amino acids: CASSLGALQETQYF.

The CDR3 sequence: CASGTRTGYEQYF. In DNA, the CDR3 is TGTGCCAGCGGCACTAGGACGGGCTACGAGCAGTACTTC. This sequence joins TRBV27 and TRBJ2-7; TRBD2 is a possible D gene (5 bases). This CDR3 comprises 13 residues. With 8 bases removed from V and 3 bases from J, the gap between germline ends came to 14 bases. Per germline, CDR1 MNHEY and CDR2 SMNVEV (reference sequence).

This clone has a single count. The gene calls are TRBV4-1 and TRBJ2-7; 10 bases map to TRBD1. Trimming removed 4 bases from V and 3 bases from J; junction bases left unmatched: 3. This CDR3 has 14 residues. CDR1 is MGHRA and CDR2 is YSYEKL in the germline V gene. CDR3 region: CASSRDRGHYEQYF. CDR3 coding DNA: TGCGCCAGCAGCCGAGACAGGGGGCACTACGAGCAGTACTTC.

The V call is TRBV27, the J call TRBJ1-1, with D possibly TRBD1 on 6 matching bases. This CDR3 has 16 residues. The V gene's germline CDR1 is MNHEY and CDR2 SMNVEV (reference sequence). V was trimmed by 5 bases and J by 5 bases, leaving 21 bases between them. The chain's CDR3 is CASSKGTSRFGTEAFF. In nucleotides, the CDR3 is TGTGCCAGCAGTAAAGGGACATCCCGGTTTGGGACTGAAGCTTTCTTT.